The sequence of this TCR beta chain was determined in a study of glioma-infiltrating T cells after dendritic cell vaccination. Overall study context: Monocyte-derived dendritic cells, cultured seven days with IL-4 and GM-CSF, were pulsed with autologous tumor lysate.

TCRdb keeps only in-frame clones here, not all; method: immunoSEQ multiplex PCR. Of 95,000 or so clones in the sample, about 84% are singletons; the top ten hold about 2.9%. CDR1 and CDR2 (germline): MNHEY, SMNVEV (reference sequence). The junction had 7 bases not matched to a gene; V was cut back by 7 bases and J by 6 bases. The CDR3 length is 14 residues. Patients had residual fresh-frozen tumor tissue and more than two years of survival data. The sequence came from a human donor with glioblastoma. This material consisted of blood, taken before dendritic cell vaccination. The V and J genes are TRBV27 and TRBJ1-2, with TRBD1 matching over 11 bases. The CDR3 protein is CASTGDRGRNGYTF. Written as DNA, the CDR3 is TGTGCCAGCACTGGGGACAGGGGGAGGAATGGCTACACCTTC.